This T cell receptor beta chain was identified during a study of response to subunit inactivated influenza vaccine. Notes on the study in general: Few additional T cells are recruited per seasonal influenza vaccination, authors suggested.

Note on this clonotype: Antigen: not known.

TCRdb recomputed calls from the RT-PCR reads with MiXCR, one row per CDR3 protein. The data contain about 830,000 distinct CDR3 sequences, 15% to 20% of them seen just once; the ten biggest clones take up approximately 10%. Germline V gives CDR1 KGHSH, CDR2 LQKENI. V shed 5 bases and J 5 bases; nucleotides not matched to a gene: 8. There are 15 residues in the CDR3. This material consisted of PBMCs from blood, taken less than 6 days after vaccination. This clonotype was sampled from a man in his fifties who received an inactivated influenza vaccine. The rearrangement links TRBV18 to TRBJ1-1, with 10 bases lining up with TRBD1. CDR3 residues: CASSTRTGGETEAFF. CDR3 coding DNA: TGTGCCAGCTCAACCCGGACAGGGGGAGAAACTGAAGCTTTCTTT.